This T cell receptor (beta chain) derives from a study of monozygotic twins with cystic fibrosis (dated by TCRdb to the early 2020s). Turning to the overall study: Barcoded libraries were prepared with roughly 15 PCR cycles from 2.5 to 3 micrograms of fragmented DNA. The cohort comprised ten female and six male twin pairs aged about 2.0 to 40 years, median around 9 years, mostly children and adolescents. Twins were ranked among 980 or so cohort participants for weight-for-height and FEVPerc (FEV1 disease centile) at the day of blood sampling. The study compared TCR beta repertoires within and between 16 monozygotic twin pairs with cystic fibrosis to assess genetic influence on V and J gene usage. Data for three of the twin pairs had previously been reported in another context.

About this clone itself: No antigen is known for it. The record has no base qualities; no much larger clone is one base away.

Overall study outcomes, separate from this receptor: In 13 of 16 pairs, V gene usage most closely resembled the co-twin's, and the same held for J usage in 8 of 16 pairs, a pattern suggesting genetic constraints. Simpson clonality tended to be low (median about 0.0095), which suggests a naive-dominated repertoire, although clonality was higher in the most severely affected patients. The cohort was small, and the number of shared CDR3s showed no association with age, concordance or disease severity. Monozygotic CF twin pairs shared significantly more nucleotide-identical clonotypes within each pair than unrelated CF individuals shared with one another (P = 0.000026, Mann-Whitney).

Following the manufacturer's instructions, TCR beta CDR3 regions were amplified by multiplex PCR with the immunoSEQ immune profiling system. Sequencing was performed on an Illumina NextSeq system. Regarding the original processing steps: The immunoSEQ Analyzer platform handled processing of the sequence data, and clonality was calculated by taking the square root of Simpson's index of productive rearrangements. Similarity in V and J usage was measured by Jensen-Shannon distance, and OLGA was used to compute CDR3 generation probabilities. The immuneACCESS database (August 2020) and VDJdb (December 2020) were searched for shared CDR3 sequences. In its TCRdb copy, this immuneACCESS table keeps in-frame sequences only and misses some clones. Where compared with another copy, unresolved V genes explain less than half of these, and the others have no known cause. V, J and clone size were drawn from that table, and D and trimming were deduced from the DNA. This sample gives about 36,000 clones in total; approximately 87% of them show up just once. The ten largest clones capture around 1.7% of the sample.

The twin pairs came from the European Cystic Fibrosis Twin and Sibling Study Cohort, which recruited patients from 158 CF clinics across 14 European countries. Zygosity and CFTR genotype were verified in-house, and zygosity was tested by multiplex PCR of nine short tandem repeat loci. Peripheral blood was sampled from each twin, with clinical parameters recorded on the day of blood sampling. Genomic DNA was isolated from peripheral blood cells with phenol/chloroform and kept in TE buffer at 4 degrees C. The receptor was isolated from a girl under 10 years old with cystic fibrosis. Input material: blood.

The CDR3 protein sequence reads: CASSLVGTSGGYNEQFF. In nucleotides, the sequence is TGTGCCAGCAGCTTAGTAGGGACTAGCGGGGGATACAATGAGCAGTTCTTC. Recombination joined TRBV11-2 with TRBJ2-1; TRBD2 fits 14 bases in the junction. Ends trimmed: V by 1 base, J by 4 bases; bases unmatched to a gene: 3. Inclusive of the bounding cysteine and phenylalanine, the CDR3 is 17 residues long. Of the read, only the CDR3 DNA is kept; its 51 bases are in frame from base 1. CDR1 and CDR2 (SGHAT, FQNNGV) derive from the germline V gene.